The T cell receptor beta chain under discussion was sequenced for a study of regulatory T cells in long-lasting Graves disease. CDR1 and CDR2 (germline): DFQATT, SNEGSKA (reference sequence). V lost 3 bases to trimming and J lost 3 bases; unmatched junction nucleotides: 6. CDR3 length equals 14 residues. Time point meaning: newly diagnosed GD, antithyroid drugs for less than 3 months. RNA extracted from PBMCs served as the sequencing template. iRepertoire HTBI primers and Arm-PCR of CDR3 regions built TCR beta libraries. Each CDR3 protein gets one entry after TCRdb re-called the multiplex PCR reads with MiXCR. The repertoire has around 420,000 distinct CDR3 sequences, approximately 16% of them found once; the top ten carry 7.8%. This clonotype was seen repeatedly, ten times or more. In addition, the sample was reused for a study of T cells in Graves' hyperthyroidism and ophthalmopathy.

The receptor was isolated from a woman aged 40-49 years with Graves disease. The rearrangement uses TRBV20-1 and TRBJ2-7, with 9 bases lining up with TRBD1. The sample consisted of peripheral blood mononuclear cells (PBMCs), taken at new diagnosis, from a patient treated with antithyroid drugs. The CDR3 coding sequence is TGCAGTGCTAGTTTCGGGACAGGGAGCTACGAGCAGTACTTC. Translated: CSASFGTGSYEQYF.